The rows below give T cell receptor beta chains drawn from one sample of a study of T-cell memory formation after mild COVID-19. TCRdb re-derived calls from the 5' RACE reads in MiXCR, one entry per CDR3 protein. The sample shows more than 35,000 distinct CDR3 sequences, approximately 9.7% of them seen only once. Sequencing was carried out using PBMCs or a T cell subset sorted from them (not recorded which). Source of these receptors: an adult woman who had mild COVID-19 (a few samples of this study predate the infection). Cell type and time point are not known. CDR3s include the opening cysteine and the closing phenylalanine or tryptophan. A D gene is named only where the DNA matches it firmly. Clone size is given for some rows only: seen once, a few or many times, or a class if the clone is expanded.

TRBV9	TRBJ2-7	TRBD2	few	CASSEGLAGGGEQYF	TGTGCCAGCAGCGAAGGACTAGCGGGAGGAGGCGAGCAGTACTTC
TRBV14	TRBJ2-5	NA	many	CASSQRRGVRETQYF	TGTGCCAGCAGCCAACGGCGTGGGGTCCGAGAGACCCAGTACTTC
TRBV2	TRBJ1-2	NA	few	CASRPRDTYGYTF	TGTGCCAGCAGGCCCCGGGACACCTATGGCTACACCTTC
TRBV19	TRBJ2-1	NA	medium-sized	CASSKGGDYNEQFF	TGTGCCAGTAGTAAAGGGGGTGACTACAATGAGCAGTTCTTC
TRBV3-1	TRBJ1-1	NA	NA	CASSQDHLNTEAFF	TGTGCCAGCAGCCAAGATCATCTGAACACTGAAGCTTTCTTT
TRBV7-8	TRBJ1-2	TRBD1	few	CASSLESGGVRYGYTF	TGTGCCAGCAGCTTAGAGTCAGGGGGCGTTCGATATGGCTACACCTTC
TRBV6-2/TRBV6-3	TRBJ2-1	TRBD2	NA	CATQAPRTSGSVAEQFF	TGTGCCACCCAAGCCCCCCGGACTAGCGGGAGTGTGGCTGAGCAGTTCTTC
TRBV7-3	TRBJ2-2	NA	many	CASSPGGTDTGELFF	TGTGCCAGCAGCCCCGGGGGTACTGACACCGGGGAGCTGTTTTTT
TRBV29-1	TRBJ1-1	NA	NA	CSVASRPEAFF	TGCAGCGTTGCCAGCAGGCCTGAAGCTTTCTTT
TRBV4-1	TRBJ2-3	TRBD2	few	CASSQRLAGGLGTDTQYF	TGCGCCAGCAGCCAAAGGCTAGCGGGGGGGCTGGGCACAGATACGCAGTATTTT
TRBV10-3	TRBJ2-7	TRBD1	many	CAISPGQGYEQYF	TGTGCCATCAGCCCGGGACAGGGCTACGAGCAGTACTTC
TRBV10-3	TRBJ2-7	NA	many	CAISVDRTYEQYF	TGTGCCATCAGCGTTGATCGGACCTACGAGCAGTACTTC
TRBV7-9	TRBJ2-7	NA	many	CASSLGAGRGAYEQYF	TGTGCCAGCAGCTTAGGAGCGGGCAGGGGCGCCTACGAGCAGTACTTC
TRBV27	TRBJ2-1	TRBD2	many	CASTLGGNNYNEQFF	TGTGCCAGCACCCTGGGGGGGAACAACTACAATGAGCAGTTCTTC
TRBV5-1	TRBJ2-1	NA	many	CASSPGFNEQFF	TGCGCCAGCAGCCCGGGATTTAATGAGCAGTTCTTC
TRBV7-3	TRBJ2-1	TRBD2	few	CASSLLAGTGNEQFF	TGTGCCAGCAGTTTACTAGCGGGAACGGGCAATGAGCAGTTCTTC
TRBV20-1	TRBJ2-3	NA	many	CSASPLDRDTQYF	TGCAGTGCTAGCCCCCTCGATAGGGATACGCAGTATTTT
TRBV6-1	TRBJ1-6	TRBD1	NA	CASIWDRGDSPLHF	TGTGCCAGCATTTGGGACAGGGGGGATTCACCCCTCCACTTT
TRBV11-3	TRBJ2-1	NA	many	CASRSGLTNEQFF	TGTGCCAGCAGATCCGGACTAACCAATGAGCAGTTCTTC
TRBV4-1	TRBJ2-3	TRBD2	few	CASSQASGRAVITDTQYF	TGCGCCAGCAGCCAAGCTAGCGGGAGGGCCGTCATAACAGATACGCAGTATTTT
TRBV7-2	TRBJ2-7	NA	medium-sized	CASSFANSGPYEQYF	TGTGCCAGCAGCTTCGCTAATTCAGGACCTTACGAGCAGTACTTC
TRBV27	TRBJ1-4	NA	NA	CASSHLNEKLFF	TGTGCCAGCAGCCATCTTAATGAAAAACTGTTTTTT
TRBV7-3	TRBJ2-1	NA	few	CASSLGQDYNEQFF	TGTGCCAGCAGCTTAGGCCAGGACTACAATGAGCAGTTCTTC
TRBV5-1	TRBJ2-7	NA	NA	CASSLGDSDTFYEQYF	TGCGCCAGCAGCTTGGGCGACAGTGATACTTTCTACGAGCAGTACTTC
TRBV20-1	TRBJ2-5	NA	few	CSARSVQETQYF	TGCAGTGCTAGATCAGTTCAAGAGACCCAGTACTTC
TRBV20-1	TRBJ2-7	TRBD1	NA	CSARSPGQGLGEQYF	TGCAGTGCTAGATCTCCGGGACAGGGACTCGGCGAGCAGTACTTC
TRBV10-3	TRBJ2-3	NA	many	CARSGGPADTQYF	TGTGCCAGGAGTGGGGGGCCTGCAGATACGCAGTATTTT